A single sample is the source of the 31 T cell receptor beta chains below, sequenced in a study of untreated major depressive disorder. General observations from the study: TRBV05-01 (Vbeta 5.1) usage was higher in CD4+ T cells of depressed patients than controls.

These TCRs are of unknown antigen specificity. Sequenced by immunoSEQ multiplex PCR; TCRdb stores in-frame clones only, minus some. In the table there are under 30,000 clones, roughly nine tenths of which are singletons. The sample was CD4+ T cells from PBMCs. These receptor sequences come from a woman aged 25 to 45 with major depressive disorder.

This clone was observed a handful of times. The chain combines TRBV19 with TRBJ1-1; D is uncertain. V shed 5 bases and J shed 0 bases, with 7 bases lying between them. The CDR3 is 13 residues long. Looked up from germline, CDR1 is LNHDA and CDR2 is SQIVND (reference sequence). This CDR3 reads CASSPYMNTEAFF. The CDR3 DNA follows: TGTGCCAGTAGTCCGTACATGAACACTGAAGCTTTCTTT.

This chain links TRBV4-1 with TRBJ2-5; D may correspond to TRBD1 or TRBD2 (5 bases each). CDR3 length: 16 amino acids. Trimming shortened V by 0 bases and J by 2 bases, and 13 bases separated the two germline ends. Germline-derived CDR1 and CDR2 are MGHRA and YSYEKL. The CDR3 DNA reads TGCGCCAGCAGCCAAGAGAGACTAAAGGGGCAAGAGACCCAGTACTTC. Its protein is CASSQERLKGQETQYF.

This clone was detected once. The genes are TRBV7-3 and TRBJ1-2; the match to TRBD1 covers 10 bases. This CDR3 is built from 14 residues. J gave up 8 bases and V 6 bases, and 9 bases lay outside the gene matches. Germline V lookup: CDR1 SGHTA, CDR2 FQGTGA. CDR3 in DNA: TGTGCCAGCAGTAAGACAGGGGGCGCGACCGGCTACACCTTC. As protein: CASSKTGGATGYTF. Using reference TRBV7-3 and TRBJ1-2 for the parts outside the CDR3, the full variable domain is GAGVSQTPSNKVTEKGKYVELRCDPISGHTALYWYRQSLGQGPEFLIYFQGTGAADDSGLPNDRFFAVRPEGSVSTLKIQRTERGDSAVYLCASSKTGGATGYTFGSGTRLTVV.

J is TRBJ2-2 and V is TRBV9; TRBD2 matches at 11 bases. Germline loops: CDR1 SGDLS, CDR2 YYNGEE. Germline trimming cut 7 bases from V and 1 base from J; bases unmatched to any gene: 12. The CDR3 contains 18 residues. The CDR3 loop is CASGRSSGGARNTGELFF. The CDR3 DNA is TGTGCCAGCGGGCGGAGTAGCGGGGGGGCCAGGAACACCGGGGAGCTGTTTTTT. Drawing the rest from reference TRBV9 and TRBJ2-2, the complete variable domain is DSGVTQTPKHLITATGQRVTLRCSPRSGDLSVYWYQQSLDQGLQFLIQYYNGEERAKGNILERFSAQQFPDLHSELNLSSLELGDSALYFCASGRSSGGARNTGELFFGEGSRLTVL.

This CDR3 reads CASSKDGSYEQYF. DNA for the CDR3: TGCGCCAGCAGCAAGGATGGGAGTTACGAGCAGTACTTC. This chain links TRBV5-1 with TRBJ2-7, with D possibly TRBD2 on 5 matching bases. The CDR3 contains 13 residues. Germline assignment: CDR1 SGHRS and CDR2 YFSETQ. The V end was cut by 4 bases, the J end by 4 bases, with 12 bases between.

The V gene is TRBV6-1, the J gene TRBJ2-4; a possible D gene is TRBD2 (6 bases). The CDR3 is made up of 14 amino acids. V was clipped by 0 bases and J by 8 bases, with 11 bases between them. The V gene's germline CDR1 is MNHNS and CDR2 SASEGT. The DNA of the CDR3 is TGTGCCAGCAGTGAAGCCCGGGAGTGGGACATTCAGTACTTC. It translates to CASSEAREWDIQYF.

The chain is built from TRBV4-2 and TRBJ2-7, with D hard to call. Trimming removed 0 bases from V and 0 bases from J, with 6 bases in between. This CDR3 has 14 amino acids. CDR1 LGHNA and CDR2 YNFKEQ come from the germline V gene. For the CDR3, the DNA is TGTGCCAGCAGCCAAGAACCGGGCTCCTACGAGCAGTACTTC. Translating gives CASSQEPGSYEQYF.

This chain uses TRBV4-1 with TRBJ1-2; D is unclear. Germline V gene data show CDR1 as MGHRA and CDR2 as YSYEKL. The length of the CDR3 is 15 residues. With 2 bases removed from V and 8 bases from J, the gap between germline ends came to 18 bases. The CDR3 loop is CASSQFKLQRGGYTF. The DNA of the CDR3 is TGCGCCAGCAGCCAATTTAAGCTCCAACGAGGAGGCTACACCTTC.

This clone was counted a single time. The chain employs TRBV9 and TRBJ1-5, with 7 positions matching TRBD1. This CDR3 contains 17 residues. Germline trimming cut 0 bases from V and 6 bases from J; bases unmatched to any gene: 12. Germline CDR1 is SGDLS and CDR2 is YYNGEE. CDR3 in DNA: TGTGCCAGCAGCGTAGTTCAGGCAGACAGGGTAACTCAGCCCCAGCATTTT. This codes for CASSVVQADRVTQPQHF. Variable domain in full (rest from reference TRBV9 and TRBJ1-5): DSGVTQTPKHLITATGQRVTLRCSPRSGDLSVYWYQQSLDQGLQFLIQYYNGEERAKGNILERFSAQQFPDLHSELNLSSLELGDSALYFCASSVVQADRVTQPQHFGDGTRLSIL.

V gene TRBV4-3 combines with J gene TRBJ1-2; 7 nucleotides agree with TRBD1. The germline V gene has CDR1 LGHNA and CDR2 YSLEER. The CDR3 runs 15 residues. After removal of 0 bases from V and 7 bases from J, the junction contained 8 bases not matched to a gene. The CDR3 here is CASSQDQGVRGGYTF. CDR3 in DNA: TGCGCCAGCAGCCAAGATCAGGGGGTGCGTGGTGGCTACACCTTC.

The genes are TRBV5-1 and TRBJ2-2; D is possibly TRBD1 (6 bases). Trimming cost V 4 bases and J 7 bases, with 20 bases left between them. CDR1 and CDR2 from the germline V gene are SGHRS and YFSETQ. The CDR3 has 16 amino acids. The CDR3 region is CASSGGEGIGIGELFF. The CDR3 DNA follows: TGCGCCAGCAGCGGGGGCGAGGGCATCGGTATCGGGGAGCTGTTTTTT.

V usage is TRBV6-6 and J usage is TRBJ1-5, with D uncertain. V was cut by 6 bases and J by 2 bases, with 11 bases left in between. Germline V gene sequence: CDR1 MNHNY, CDR2 SVGAGI (reference sequence). The CDR3 length is 14 residues. CDR3 DNA: TGTGCCAGCAGCCATCAGTTCGGCAATCAGCCCCAGCATTTT. Its protein is CASSHQFGNQPQHF.

This chain joins TRBV5-4 and TRBJ2-2; maybe TRBD1 (5 bases). This CDR3 has 14 residues. Germline V lookup: CDR1 SGHNT, CDR2 YYREEE (reference sequence). V was cut by 3 bases and J by 0 bases, with 6 bases left in between. This CDR3 is CASSSTANTGELFF. The CDR3 bases are TGTGCCAGCAGCTCGACAGCGAACACCGGGGAGCTGTTTTTT.

The rearrangement uses TRBV6-1 and TRBJ1-2; D is perhaps TRBD1 (6 bases). The CDR3 totals 16 residues. CDR1 is MNHNS, CDR2 SASEGT, per germline. The V gene lost 4 bases and the J gene lost 2 bases, with 17 bases spanning the gap. CDR3 DNA sequence: TGTGCCAGCAGTGCCTCGGGACACAATTTAAACTATGGCTACACCTTC. It translates to CASSASGHNLNYGYTF.

CDR3 sequence reads: CASSRLGDRYEQYF. The CDR3 DNA sequence: TGTGCCAGCAGTCGACTAGGAGACCGCTACGAGCAGTACTTC. V is TRBV5-4 and J is TRBJ2-7; the D gene is possibly TRBD2 (6 bases). Germline assignment: CDR1 SGHNT and CDR2 YYREEE (reference sequence). V lost 5 bases, J lost 3 bases, and 15 bases lay in between. This CDR3 has 14 residues. Full variable domain (remainder filled in from reference TRBV5-4 and TRBJ2-7): ETGVTQSPTHLIKTRGQQVTLRCSSQSGHNTVSWYQQALGQGPQFIFQYYREEENGRGNFPPRFSGLQFPNYSSELNVNALELDDSALYLCASSRLGDRYEQYFGPGTRLTVT.

This chain links TRBV6-6 with TRBJ1-2; no clear D gene. V dropped 7 bases and J dropped 4 bases, with 22 bases sitting between them. Germline lookup yields CDR1 MNHNY and CDR2 SVGAGI (reference sequence). This CDR3 region has 16 residues. The CDR3 region is CASNDKSFYGIYGYTF. The DNA for the CDR3 is TGTGCCAGCAACGACAAGTCCTTCTACGGCATCTATGGCTACACCTTC.

This clone appeared a single time. The chain links TRBV7-8 to TRBJ2-5, with a possible D match to TRBD2 (5 bases). This CDR3 comprises 14 residues. Germline values: CDR1 SGHVS, CDR2 FQNEAQ. V lost 1 base and J 5 bases, leaving 11 bases between the germline ends. The CDR3 loop reads CASSLEIGGETQYF. CDR3 coding DNA: TGTGCCAGCAGCTTAGAAATAGGCGGGGAGACCCAGTACTTC. Using reference TRBV7-8 and TRBJ2-5 for the parts outside the CDR3, the full variable domain is GAGVSQSPRYKVAKRGQDVALRCDPISGHVSLFWYQQALGQGPEFLTYFQNEAQLDKSGLPSDRFFAERPEGSVSTLKIQRTQQEDSAVYLCASSLEIGGETQYFGPGTRLLVL.

This clone was picked up one time. The chain is built from TRBV2 and TRBJ1-1, with D possibly being TRBD1 (6 bases). V lost 4 bases and J 3 bases, leaving 12 bases between the germline ends. Germline V CDR1 and CDR2: SNHLY, FYNNEI. The CDR3 consists of 14 residues. CDR3 nucleotide sequence: TGTGCCAGCAGTGTCCGGCAGGGGTACACTGAAGCTTTCTTT. Translated, it gives CASSVRQGYTEAFF.

The chain carries TRBV27 and TRBJ1-5; 7 bases align to TRBD1. The V segment lost 2 bases and the J segment 7 bases; nucleotides outside the gene matches: 2. The CDR3 is made up of 13 amino acids. The germline gives CDR1 MNHEY, CDR2 SMNVEV (reference sequence). CDR3 in DNA: TGTGCCAGCAGTTTAACAGGGGCCCAGCCCCAGCATTTT. It is translated as CASSLTGAQPQHF.

The V gene is TRBV7-9, the J gene TRBJ2-6; D unresolved. V dropped 2 bases and J dropped 0 bases, with 8 bases sitting between them. In germline, CDR1 is SEHNR, CDR2 FQNEAQ (reference sequence). The length of the CDR3 is 16 residues. In DNA form, the CDR3 reads TGTGCCAGCAGCTTAATCCCTAACTCTGGGGCCAACGTCCTGACTTTC. Amino acid sequence: CASSLIPNSGANVLTF.

The rearrangement joins TRBV7-2 to TRBJ2-7, with D possibly being TRBD1 (6 bases). The CDR3 runs 15 residues. Germline CDR1 is SGHTA and CDR2 is FQGNSA. Trimming cost V 1 base and J 3 bases, with 13 bases left between them. The CDR3 loop reads CASSLVGGQNYEQYF. CDR3 DNA sequence: TGTGCCAGCAGCTTAGTAGGCGGACAGAACTACGAGCAGTACTTC.

The CDR3 is CASSEGAANYGYTF. In nucleotides, the CDR3 is TGCGCCAGCAGTGAGGGCGCAGCTAACTATGGCTACACCTTC. The chain recombines TRBV10-2 with TRBJ1-2; D gene unclear. V dropped 2 bases and J dropped 0 bases, with 7 bases sitting between them. This CDR3 region has 14 residues. Germline-derived CDR1 and CDR2 are WSHSY and SAAADI.

The gene calls are TRBV11-1 and TRBJ2-5, with 8 bases identical to TRBD1. Germline V gene lookup returns CDR1 SGHAT and CDR2 FQDESV (reference sequence). V lost 1 base and J lost 4; bases outside the gene matches: 11. This CDR3 has 17 residues. This CDR3 reads CASSLEVASTGGETQYF. The CDR3 DNA sequence: TGTGCCAGCAGCTTAGAGGTAGCAAGTACAGGGGGAGAGACCCAGTACTTC.

The chain links TRBV14 to TRBJ2-5; D gene ambiguous. The ends were cut back, 2 bases at V and 5 bases at J, with 15 bases in the middle. Germline CDR1 reads SGHDN; CDR2 reads FVKESK. This CDR3 region has 15 residues. As DNA, the CDR3 is TGTGCCAGCAGCCAAACCCGACCGGTACAGGAGACCCAGTACTTC. It is translated as CASSQTRPVQETQYF.

The J gene is TRBJ2-1, the V gene TRBV11-1, with no clear D. V dropped 3 bases and J dropped 6 bases, with 15 bases sitting between them. Germline lookup yields CDR1 SGHAT and CDR2 FQDESV (reference sequence). The CDR3 is 15 residues long. The CDR3, as DNA: TGTGCCAGCAGCTTTCGACCCAACCCCCCCAATGAGCAGTTCTTC. This translates into CASSFRPNPPNEQFF.

The chain uses TRBV4-1 and TRBJ2-5; D not certain. The V end was cut by 4 bases, the J end by 7 bases, with 19 bases between. The CDR3 is made up of 15 amino acids. Germline assignment: CDR1 MGHRA and CDR2 YSYEKL. The CDR3 DNA is TGCGCCAGCAGCCCAGCACCACAAGTCCTGGGGACCCAGTACTTC. It encodes CASSPAPQVLGTQYF.

The chain has TRBV4-1 and TRBJ2-7; 9 nucleotides agree with TRBD1. Germline assignment: CDR1 MGHRA and CDR2 YSYEKL. This CDR3 has 14 amino acids. Trimming took 4 bases from V and 5 from J; bases not matched to a gene: 6. CDR3 in amino acids: CASSPGQGWNEQYF. CDR3 coding DNA: TGCGCCAGCAGCCCTGGACAGGGGTGGAACGAGCAGTACTTC.

The V and J genes are TRBV5-1 and TRBJ1-4; 7 bases agree with TRBD1. Per germline, CDR1 SGHRS and CDR2 YFSETQ. V was clipped by 4 bases and J by 8 bases; unmatched bases: 11. The CDR3 consists of 15 residues. For the CDR3, the DNA is TGCGCCAGCAGCCTGACAGGGACAGTGGGGGAAAAACTGTTTTTT. Residues: CASSLTGTVGEKLFF.

This rearrangement joins TRBV27 to TRBJ2-5; possible D gene TRBD2, 7 bases. V lost 8 bases and J lost 1, with 14 bases in between. The germline V gene has CDR1 MNHEY and CDR2 SMNVEV (reference sequence). CDR3 length: 14 amino acids. The CDR3 bases are TGTGCCAGCCGTTGGGGAGGGGGCCAAGAGACCCAGTACTTC. Translating it yields CASRWGGGQETQYF.

V gene TRBV6-1 combines with J gene TRBJ1-1; D possibly corresponds to TRBD1 (5 bases). The V gene's germline CDR1 is MNHNS and CDR2 SASEGT. V was cut by 2 bases and J by 6 bases, with 13 bases left in between. The CDR3 is 14 residues long. CDR3 DNA sequence: TGTGCCAGCAGTGAACGGGGGAAGAGCTCTGAAGCTTTCTTT. Encoded protein: CASSERGKSSEAFF.

This clone was seen only a few times. The chain recombines TRBV14 with TRBJ2-5, with unresolved D. The CDR3 covers 16 residues. In germline, CDR1 is SGHDN, CDR2 FVKESK. The V and J ends lost 1 base and 1 base respectively, with 13 bases between them. CDR3 residues: CASSQARPGFQETQYF. As DNA, the CDR3 is TGTGCCAGCAGCCAAGCACGTCCTGGTTTCCAAGAGACCCAGTACTTC. The variable domain in full, with the rest retrieved from reference TRBV14 and TRBJ2-5, is EAGVTQFPSHSVIEKGQTVTLRCDPISGHDNLYWYRRVMGKEIKFLLHFVKESKQDESGMPNNRFLAERTGGTYSTLKVQPAELEDSGVYFCASSQARPGFQETQYFGPGTRLLVL.